Below are 30 T cell receptor beta chains sequenced from a single sample in a study of cytomegalovirus exposure and HLA in healthy donors (dated by TCRdb to about 2017). Libraries were made using the immunoSEQ multiplex PCR assay. For the multiplex PCR, a mixture combining 60 forward primers for TCR Vbeta segments and 13 reverse primers for TCR Jbeta segments was used. Here the immuneACCESS table is served through TCRdb, limited to in-frame sequences with V and J called. Missing clones are a known gap in these copies; in checked studies unresolved V genes cover under half, and the rest lacks a known reason. The sample includes 150,000 or so clones, with more than 70% observed a single time. The top ten hold roughly 7.1% of the sample. The source material was PBMCs. Receptors were obtained from a woman in her thirties or forties in good health and CMV-seropositive.

The genes are TRBV27 and TRBJ1-1, with D hard to call. The CDR3 has 13 amino acids. V was clipped by 8 bases and J by 0 bases, with 10 bases between them. CDR1 is MNHEY and CDR2 is SMNVEV in the germline V gene (reference sequence). The CDR3 DNA is TGTGCCAGCCACTTACAGCTGAACACTGAAGCTTTCTTT. This gives the protein CASHLQLNTEAFF.

About this clone itself: The same CDR3 is also encoded by other DNA sequences in this sample. The genes are TRBV15 and TRBJ1-6; maybe TRBD1 (5 bases). Trimming took 3 bases from V and 1 from J, leaving 10 bases between them. The CDR3 totals 16 residues. Looked up from germline, CDR1 is LNHNV and CDR2 is YYDKDF (reference sequence). CDR3: CATSRKGQSYNSPLHF. CDR3 bases: TGTGCCACCAGCAGGAAGGGGCAGTCCTATAATTCACCCCTCCACTTT. Variable domain in full (rest from reference TRBV15 and TRBJ1-6): DAMVIQNPRYQVTQFGKPVTLSCSQTLNHNVMYWYQQKSSQAPKLLFHYYDKDFNNEADTPDNFQSRRPNTSFCFLDIRSPGLGDTAMYLCATSRKGQSYNSPLHFGNGTRLTVT.

This clone appeared a single time. V and J are TRBV27 and TRBJ2-2, with TRBD2 as a possible D gene (5 bases). Trimming removed 6 bases from V and 4 bases from J, with 15 bases in between. The germline CDR1 and CDR2 sequences are MNHEY and SMNVEV (reference sequence). CDR3 length: 15 amino acids. DNA of the CDR3: TGTGCCAGCAGACGTACTTCGGGGAGCACCGGGGAGCTGTTTTTT. It yields the protein CASRRTSGSTGELFF.

This chain uses TRBV28 with TRBJ1-4; maybe TRBD1 (5 bases). Trimming took off 4 bases at V and 6 bases at J, with 12 bases between the two ends. Per the germline V gene, CDR1 is MDHEN and CDR2 is SYDVKM. The CDR3 has 14 residues. This chain's CDR3 is CASSSNGGDEKLFF. In DNA, the CDR3 is TGTGCCAGCAGTTCGAATGGGGGGGATGAAAAACTGTTTTTT.

This clone was counted between two and nine times. This sequence joins TRBV11-3 and TRBJ2-5, with 10 bases fitting TRBD1. The CDR3 covers 14 residues. V was clipped by 8 bases and J by 4 bases; unmatched bases: 7. Germline V gene lookup returns CDR1 SGHNT and CDR2 YENEEA. The CDR3 sequence is CASSPGQGSETQYF. In DNA, the CDR3 is TGTGCCAGCTCCCCGGGACAGGGGTCAGAGACCCAGTACTTC.

This rearrangement joins TRBV7-9 to TRBJ2-1, with TRBD1 matching 7 bases. This CDR3 has 17 residues. Per germline, CDR1 SEHNR and CDR2 FQNEAQ (reference sequence). With 5 bases clipped from V and 0 bases from J, the junction kept 10 bases outside the gene matches. In DNA form, the CDR3 reads TGTGCCAGCAGCCAAGGGACAGCTAGAAGCTCCTACAATGAGCAGTTCTTC. Translated, it gives CASSQGTARSSYNEQFF.

This clone appeared a few times. The chain is built from TRBV9 and TRBJ2-5; D might be TRBD2 (6 bases). The J call is uncertain, as TRBJ2-7 better fits the DNA end. CDR1 is SGDLS, CDR2 YYNGEE, per germline. This CDR3 region has 17 residues. CDR3 protein: CASSVGGAWSGAYEQYF. CDR3 DNA: TGTGCCAGCAGCGTAGGCGGGGCGTGGAGCGGAGCCTACGAGCAGTACTTC.

The V gene is TRBV9, the J gene TRBJ2-3, with TRBD2 as a possible D gene (6 bases). This CDR3 spans 16 amino acids. Trimming left V 0 bases short and J 2 bases short, with 13 bases between. Germline V CDR1 and CDR2: SGDLS, YYNGEE. Here the CDR3 DNA reads TGTGCCAGCAGCGTAGGAGCCGCGGGGCTCACAGATACGCAGTATTTT. Protein sequence: CASSVGAAGLTDTQYF.

The chain uses TRBV6-1 and TRBJ1-3, with 7 bases lining up with TRBD1. V lost 3 bases to trimming and J lost 3 bases; unmatched junction nucleotides: 5. CDR1 is MNHNS, CDR2 SASEGT, per germline. The CDR3 consists of 15 residues. CDR3 loop: CASSDKTGSGNTIYF. CDR3 bases: TGTGCCAGCAGTGACAAGACAGGGAGTGGAAACACCATATATTTT.

Regarding this clone: The sample has other DNA sequences that encode this CDR3 too. The V call is TRBV5-1, the J call TRBJ1-1; 7 nucleotides align to TRBD1. Germline V gene data show CDR1 as SGHRS and CDR2 as YFSETQ. CDR3 size: 14 residues. Unmatched junction bases numbered 5, after V lost 4 bases and J lost 2 bases. In DNA, the CDR3 is TGCGCCAGCAGCCCGGGACAGACAAACACTGAAGCTTTCTTT. This gives the protein CASSPGQTNTEAFF.

The rearrangement joins TRBV19 to TRBJ1-5, with D possibly matching TRBD1 (6 bases). The CDR3 is 13 amino acids. CDR1 is LNHDA, CDR2 SQIVND, per germline (reference sequence). Trimming took off 6 bases at V and 6 bases at J, with 12 bases between the two ends. CDR3 sequence: CASRDRSGQPQHF. The CDR3 nucleotides are TGTGCCAGTAGAGACAGGTCTGGTCAGCCCCAGCATTTT. Full variable domain (outside the CDR3, taken from reference TRBV19 and TRBJ1-5): DGGITQSPKYLFRKEGQNVTLSCEQNLNHDAMYWYRQDPGQGLRLIYYSQIVNDFQKGDIAEGYSVSREKKESFPLTVTSAQKNPTAFYLCASRDRSGQPQHFGDGTRLSIL.

This clone was recorded once. This rearrangement joins TRBV11-2 to TRBJ2-5; 8 bases fit TRBD1. The CDR3 loop spans 11 amino acids. CDR1 and CDR2 (germline): SGHAT, FQNNGV. The junction had 3 bases not matched to a gene; V was cut back by 8 bases and J by 7 bases. DNA for the CDR3: TGTGCCAGCGGACAGGGAGGGACCCAGTACTTC. Translation: CASGQGGTQYF.

As to this clone: One junction end disagrees with the germline gene, perhaps due to a read error. The rearrangement joins TRBV28 to TRBJ2-3; 15 bases map to TRBD2. CDR3 length equals 17 residues. The V gene's germline CDR1 is MDHEN and CDR2 SYDVKM. This chain's CDR3 is CAARTSGRAFGTDMQYF. As DNA, the CDR3 is TGTGCCGCACGGACTAGCGGGAGGGCCTTCGGGACAGATATGCAGTATTTT.

Regarding this clone: An end of the junction differs from the germline gene, which may be a read error. The gene calls are TRBV7-7 and TRBJ2-1, with 8 bases identical to TRBD2. This CDR3 region has 13 residues. Germline loops: CDR1 SSHAT, CDR2 FNYEAQ (reference sequence). CDR3 residues: CASSTGLANEQFF. CDR3 bases: TGTGCTAGCAGTACCGGACTAGCTAATGAGCAGTTCTTC.

The V and J genes are TRBV28 and TRBJ2-7; D unresolved. Looked up from germline, CDR1 is MDHEN and CDR2 is SYDVKM. The CDR3 covers 14 residues. V gave up 3 bases and J gave up 2 bases, with 11 bases separating them. CDR3 region: CASSFGLRTYEQYF. CDR3 bases: TGTGCCAGCAGTTTCGGTCTGAGGACCTACGAGCAGTACTTC.

This chain uses TRBV7-2 with TRBJ2-7; 14 bases are a match to TRBD2. Germline V gives CDR1 SGHTA, CDR2 FQGNSA. V was clipped by 5 bases and J by 4 bases; unmatched bases: 4. This CDR3 region has 15 residues. The chain's CDR3 is CASSPRLAGGYEQYF. The CDR3 DNA sequence: TGTGCCAGCAGCCCACGACTAGCGGGAGGGTACGAGCAGTACTTC. The full variable domain, with the rest looked up from reference TRBV7-2 and TRBJ2-7, is GAGVSQSPSNKVTEKGKDVELRCDPISGHTALYWYRQSLGQGLEFLIYFQGNSAPDKSGLPSDRFSAERTGGSVSTLTIQRTQQEDSAVYLCASSPRLAGGYEQYFGPGTRLTVT.

This rearrangement joins TRBV2 to TRBJ1-1, with D maybe TRBD1 (5 bases). V was clipped by 5 bases and J by 8 bases, with 12 bases between them. CDR1 and CDR2 (germline): SNHLY, FYNNEI. The CDR3 consists of 12 residues. As DNA, the CDR3 is TGTGCCAGCAGTCCGGGGGGTCGGGAAGCTTTCTTT. It specifies CASSPGGREAFF.

The chain employs TRBV13 and TRBJ2-1; 12 nucleotides match TRBD2. The CDR3 has 20 residues. Unmatched junction bases numbered 18, after V lost 5 bases and J lost 4 bases. Germline lookup yields CDR1 PRHDT and CDR2 FYEKMQ (reference sequence). DNA for the CDR3: TGTGCCAGCAGCCCCGGATCAAAGACTAGCGGGAGATTAAGATACAATGAGCAGTTCTTC. The encoded protein is CASSPGSKTSGRLRYNEQFF.

This clone was detected a few times. The chain is built from TRBV18 and TRBJ1-1, with D possibly being TRBD1 (6 bases). CDR3 size: 13 residues. Germline-derived CDR1 and CDR2 are KGHSH and LQKENI. V lost 6 bases to trimming and J lost 1 base, with 9 bases between them. The CDR3 region has the DNA TGTGCCAGCTCCCTACAGGGGAACACTGAAGCTTTCTTT. It translates to CASSLQGNTEAFF.

V and J are TRBV29-1 and TRBJ1-4, with D perhaps matching TRBD1 (6 bases). The CDR3 covers 11 residues. Trimming stripped 4 bases from V and 8 bases from J, with 8 bases between. Germline CDR1 and CDR2: SQVTM and ANQGSEA. The CDR3 is CSVVTGEKLFF. The DNA of the CDR3 is TGCAGCGTTGTAACAGGGGAAAAACTGTTTTTT. The full variable domain, with the rest looked up from reference TRBV29-1 and TRBJ1-4, is SAVISQKPSRDICQRGTSLTIQCQVDSQVTMMFWYRQQPGQSLTLIATANQGSEATYESGFVIDKFPISRPNLTFSTLTVSNMSPEDSSIYLCSVVTGEKLFFGSGTQLSVL.

The chain carries TRBV23-1 and TRBJ1-3, with TRBD1 matching 8 bases. TRBV23-1 belongs to the ORF category, with a function that is uncertain. The CDR3 totals 17 residues. V was pared by 4 bases and J by 1 base, with 9 bases of the junction left unmatched. The CDR3 spells CASSLPGQGPSGNTIYF. The CDR3 nucleotides are TGCGCCAGCAGTCTACCCGGACAGGGCCCATCTGGAAACACCATATATTTT.

The rearrangement uses TRBV19 and TRBJ2-3, with 12 nucleotides matching TRBD2. After removal of 6 bases from V and 0 bases from J, the junction contained 7 bases not matched to a gene. The CDR3 spans 17 residues. The germline CDR1 and CDR2 sequences are LNHDA and SQIVND (reference sequence). CDR3 in amino acids: CASSGTSGSGSTDTQYF. The CDR3 bases are TGTGCCAGTAGCGGGACTAGCGGGTCTGGAAGCACAGATACGCAGTATTTT.

This chain connects TRBV13 to TRBJ2-2; 9 nucleotides agree with TRBD2. The CDR3 is 17 amino acids. The junction had 6 bases not matched to a gene; V was cut back by 4 bases and J by 0 bases. Germline V gene sequence: CDR1 PRHDT, CDR2 FYEKMQ (reference sequence). The CDR3 DNA sequence: TGTGCCAGCAGCTGGACCCGCGGGAGGGCGAACACCGGGGAGCTGTTTTTT. Translated, it gives CASSWTRGRANTGELFF.

The chain employs TRBV6-6 and TRBJ1-5; D might be TRBD1 (5 bases). Germline CDR1 and CDR2: MNHNY and SVGAGI (reference sequence). V was clipped by 6 bases and J by 3 bases, with 9 bases between them. The CDR3 totals 13 residues. The CDR3 spells CASSREFNQPQHF. The CDR3 DNA follows: TGTGCCAGCAGCAGGGAATTCAATCAGCCCCAGCATTTT.

This clone was counted between two and nine times. The V and J genes are TRBV6-1 and TRBJ1-5; 9 bases align to TRBD1. CDR3 length: 15 amino acids. Trimming at V came to 5 bases and at J to 3 bases, leaving 5 bases not matched to a gene. CDR1 is MNHNS and CDR2 is SASEGT in the germline V gene. CDR3 in amino acids: CASSPNRGPNQPQHF. The DNA of the CDR3 is TGTGCCAGCAGTCCCAACAGGGGGCCCAATCAGCCCCAGCATTTT.

The rearrangement links TRBV7-9 to TRBJ1-6; no definite D call. CDR1 SEHNR and CDR2 FQNEAQ come from the germline V gene (reference sequence). There are 13 residues in the CDR3. Trimming pared 0 bases from V and 9 bases from J, leaving 6 bases between. CDR3 in amino acids: CASSLAFSSPLHF. CDR3 DNA sequence: TGTGCCAGCAGCTTAGCGTTCTCTTCACCCCTCCACTTT.

This clone was detected only once. This chain connects TRBV6-7 to TRBJ2-5; 16 nucleotides align to TRBD2. TRBV6-7 is an ORF; its function is uncertain. V lost 5 bases to trimming and J lost 0 bases; unmatched junction nucleotides: 18. CDR3 size: 22 residues. This CDR3 reads CASSTKTGTSGRAGGYQETQYF. The CDR3 DNA is TGTGCCAGCAGTACTAAAACCGGGACTAGCGGGAGGGCCGGGGGGTACCAAGAGACCCAGTACTTC.

The chain combines TRBV28 with TRBJ2-1; TRBD1 agrees at 8 bases. The J segment lost 3 bases and the V segment lost 3 bases, leaving 16 bases of the junction unmatched. Germline V CDR1 and CDR2: MDHEN, SYDVKM. This CDR3 spans 19 amino acids. CDR3 loop: CASSLGHDRGRGDYNEQFF. The CDR3 region has the DNA TGTGCCAGCAGTTTGGGTCATGACAGGGGACGAGGAGACTACAATGAGCAGTTCTTC. Combining the CDR3 with reference TRBV28 and TRBJ2-1 gives the whole variable domain DVKVTQSSRYLVKRTGEKVFLECVQDMDHENMFWYRQDPGLGLRLIYFSYDVKMKEKGDIPEGYSVSREKKERFSLILESASTNQTSMYLCASSLGHDRGRGDYNEQFFGPGTRLTVL.

The chain carries TRBV5-4 and TRBJ1-2, with 7 bases matching TRBD1. Germline assignment: CDR1 SGHNT and CDR2 YYREEE (reference sequence). This CDR3 comprises 15 residues. Unmatched junction bases numbered 6, after V lost 4 bases and J lost 0 bases. The CDR3 sequence: CASSPWTGPNYGYTF. CDR3 DNA: TGTGCCAGCAGCCCTTGGACAGGCCCTAACTATGGCTACACCTTC.

In nucleotides, the CDR3 is TGTGCCTCATCGACAGGAGGGGGGGATAACAATCAGCCCCAGCATTTT. Its translation is CASSTGGGDNNQPQHF. V is TRBV19 and J is TRBJ1-5, with D possibly TRBD1 on 6 matching bases. The germline gives CDR1 LNHDA, CDR2 SQIVND (reference sequence). V was trimmed by 11 bases and J by 3 bases, leaving 23 bases between them. This CDR3 spans 16 amino acids.